Shown below are 22 T cell receptor beta chains from a single sample sequenced in a study of OX40 agonist ivuxolimab in advanced cancers. Assay: immunoSEQ multiplex PCR; the TCRdb copy retains only in-frame clones and omits some. This repertoire shows tens of thousands of clones, 83% found once; its top ten account for approximately 2.8%. The source material was CD4+ or CD8+ T cells sorted from blood, sampled in a trial of the OX40 agonist ivuxolimab. All receptors come from an adult with an advanced solid tumor such as melanoma, head and neck, liver or kidney cancer.

The rearrangement links TRBV19 to TRBJ2-1, with D possibly TRBD2 on 6 matching bases. This CDR3 has 19 residues. V was pared by 4 bases and J by 7 bases, with 29 bases between. Per germline, CDR1 LNHDA and CDR2 SQIVND (reference sequence). The CDR3 loop reads CASSRKGLTGPAPKNEQFF. The CDR3 DNA is TGTGCCAGTAGTAGAAAGGGACTTACGGGCCCAGCGCCTAAAAATGAGCAGTTCTTC.

Regarding this clone: Just one base apart from a much larger clone, this may be a read error. The J gene is TRBJ2-3, the V gene TRBV6-5; perhaps TRBD1 as D (6 bases). The V end was cut by 5 bases, the J end by 9 bases, with 15 bases between. In germline, CDR1 is MNHEY, CDR2 SVGAGI. This CDR3 spans 13 amino acids. The CDR3 spells CASSEIGGSTQYF. The DNA of the CDR3 is TGTGCCAGCAGTGAGATAGGGGGATCCACGCAGTATTTT.

V usage is TRBV27 and J usage is TRBJ2-6; D uncertain. Per germline, CDR1 MNHEY and CDR2 SMNVEV (reference sequence). V lost 4 bases and J 0 bases, leaving 16 bases between the germline ends. This CDR3 is built from 18 residues. CDR3 amino acids: CASSSRVGRLSGANVLTF. DNA of the CDR3: TGTGCCAGCAGTTCCCGGGTAGGTCGACTCTCTGGGGCCAACGTCCTGACTTTC. The complete variable domain, with remaining parts taken from reference TRBV27 and TRBJ2-6, reads EAQVTQNPRYLITVTGKKLTVTCSQNMNHEYMSWYRQDPGLGLRQIYYSMNVEVTDKGDVPEGYKVSRKEKRNFPLILESPSPNQTSLYFCASSSRVGRLSGANVLTFGAGSRLTVL.

The gene calls are TRBV5-6 and TRBJ1-3; D call uncertain. The length of the CDR3 is 14 residues. Trimming took 2 bases from V and 4 from J, leaving 10 bases between them. In germline, CDR1 is SGHDT, CDR2 YYEEEE. The CDR3 coding sequence is TGTGCCAGCAGCTTTCAAGGGTTGGGAAACACCATATATTTT. Protein product: CASSFQGLGNTIYF.

The rearrangement joins TRBV5-8 to TRBJ1-3; D unclear. Trimming took off 0 bases at V and 0 bases at J, with 7 bases between the two ends. The CDR3 spans 15 residues. CDR1 and CDR2 from the germline V gene are SGHTS and YDEGEE. CDR3 in amino acids: CASSLVGTSGNTIYF. Here the CDR3 DNA reads TGTGCCAGCAGCTTGGTTGGTACCTCTGGAAACACCATATATTTT.

In DNA form, the CDR3 reads TGTGCCAGCAGCTTGGGGGGGGGCGCGTACATTCAGTACTTC. Its translation: CASSLGGGAYIQYF. The chain combines TRBV7-2 with TRBJ2-4; weak D call: TRBD2 (7 bases). Germline-derived CDR1 and CDR2 are SGHTA and FQGNSA. The CDR3 totals 14 residues. V was trimmed by 3 bases and J by 8 bases, leaving 14 bases between them.

The chain has TRBV7-2 and TRBJ2-7, with D unresolved. This CDR3 region has 14 residues. The germline V gene encodes CDR1 SGHTA and CDR2 FQGNSA. With 5 bases removed from V and 0 bases from J, the gap between germline ends came to 11 bases. The CDR3 DNA is TGTGCCAGCAGCCCGGACCGGAGCTCCTACGAGCAGTACTTC. It codes for CASSPDRSSYEQYF.

The chain links TRBV29-1 to TRBJ2-7, with 7 bases matching TRBD2. CDR1 is SQVTM and CDR2 is ANQGSEA in the germline V gene. Trimming at V came to 5 bases and at J to 2 bases, leaving 21 bases not matched to a gene. The CDR3 sequence is 18 residues long. The CDR3 DNA reads TGCAGCGTTTTACAACTGGGAGGCTCGGGGGGAGCCGCCTACGAGCAGTACTTC. Translation: CSVLQLGGSGGAAYEQYF.

The chain combines TRBV18 with TRBJ2-1; TRBD2 aligns across 11 bases. V trimming: 1 base; J trimming: 0 bases; junction bases outside the gene matches: 2. This CDR3 has 17 amino acids. Looked up from germline, CDR1 is KGHSH and CDR2 is LQKENI. The CDR3 DNA reads TGTGCCAGCTCACCACGACTAGCGGGGCACTCCTACAATGAGCAGTTCTTC. This codes for CASSPRLAGHSYNEQFF.

This clone is a singleton in its sample. The chain uses TRBV30 and TRBJ2-1; TRBD2 aligns across 11 bases. Germline lookup yields CDR1 GTSNPN and CDR2 SVGIG (reference sequence). The J segment lost 7 bases and the V segment lost 0 bases, leaving 5 bases of the junction unmatched. The CDR3 loop spans 15 amino acids. CDR3 in DNA: TGTGCCTGGAGTGTACGGCTAGCGGGAGGTAATGAGCAGTTCTTC. As protein: CAWSVRLAGGNEQFF.

This chain links TRBV2 with TRBJ2-3; D is undetermined. V lost 4 bases to trimming and J lost 0 bases, with 8 bases between them. Per the germline V gene, CDR1 is SNHLY and CDR2 is FYNNEI. The CDR3 has 14 amino acids. This chain's CDR3 is CASSAQPSTDTQYF. Written as DNA, the CDR3 is TGTGCCAGCAGTGCGCAGCCTAGCACAGATACGCAGTATTTT. Full variable domain (remainder filled in from reference TRBV2 and TRBJ2-3): EPEVTQTPSHQVTQMGQEVILRCVPISNHLYFYWYRQILGQKVEFLVSFYNNEISEKSEIFDDQFSVERPDGSNFTLKIRSTKLEDSAMYFCASSAQPSTDTQYFGPGTRLTVL.

This clone was picked up a small number of times. The gene calls are TRBV7-9 and TRBJ2-7; 14 bases are shared with TRBD2. The germline gives CDR1 SEHNR, CDR2 FQNEAQ (reference sequence). J gave up 7 bases and V 3 bases, and 8 bases lay outside the gene matches. This CDR3 is 16 amino acids long. CDR3 amino acids: CASSLGGTSGRMEQYF. CDR3 coding DNA: TGTGCCAGCAGCTTGGGTGGGACTAGCGGGAGAATGGAGCAGTACTTC.

The chain carries TRBV19 and TRBJ2-3; 9 bases are shared with TRBD1. CDR1 and CDR2 from the germline V gene are LNHDA and SQIVND (reference sequence). J was trimmed by 7 bases and V by 6 bases; bases with no gene match: 8. This CDR3 is built from 14 residues. CDR3 region: CASRLQGATNTQYF. The CDR3 DNA reads as TGTGCCAGTAGACTACAGGGGGCAACGAATACGCAGTATTTT.

V is TRBV9 and J is TRBJ2-7; TRBD1 matches 9 bases. Germline CDR1 and CDR2: SGDLS and YYNGEE. J lost 5 bases, V lost 3 bases, and 6 bases had no gene match. There are 14 residues in the CDR3. The CDR3 loop is CASSAGQGTHEQYF. In DNA, the CDR3 is TGTGCCAGCAGCGCGGGACAGGGAACCCACGAGCAGTACTTC.

CDR3 residues: CASSQGANTGELFF. CDR3 bases: TGCGCCAGCAGCCAGGGGGCCAACACCGGGGAGCTGTTTTTT. This sequence joins TRBV5-1 and TRBJ2-2, with 8 positions matching TRBD1. There are 14 residues in the CDR3. Germline V CDR1 and CDR2: SGHRS, YFSETQ. V lost 4 bases and J lost 2; bases outside the gene matches: 1.

The sample holds one count of this clone. The chain couples TRBV6-5 to TRBJ1-2; D is possibly TRBD1 (5 bases). There are 15 residues in the CDR3. V was shortened by 5 bases and J by 4 bases, with 17 bases between the two germline ends. CDR1 and CDR2 from the germline V gene are MNHEY and SVGAGI. The CDR3 region is CASSNAPEGSYGYTF. In nucleotides, the CDR3 is TGTGCCAGCAGTAACGCGCCCGAGGGGTCCTATGGCTACACCTTC.

V is TRBV7-2 and J is TRBJ1-3; D call uncertain. V was cut by 2 bases and J by 0 bases, with 11 bases left in between. Germline V gene sequence: CDR1 SGHTA, CDR2 FQGNSA. The CDR3 contains 16 residues. CDR3 in DNA: TGTGCCAGCAGCTTAACGCGCGGGAGCTCTGGAAACACCATATATTTT. Translation gives CASSLTRGSSGNTIYF.

V usage is TRBV30 and J usage is TRBJ2-5, with TRBD2 matching over 11 bases. The CDR3 runs 16 residues. Per the germline V gene, CDR1 is GTSNPN and CDR2 is SVGIG (reference sequence). V trimming: 3 bases; J trimming: 2 bases; junction bases outside the gene matches: 8. The CDR3 nucleotides read TGTGCCTGGAGCCCGATTAGCGGGAGGGGACAAGAGACCCAGTACTTC. It specifies CAWSPISGRGQETQYF.

The chain is built from TRBV19 and TRBJ2-5, with D uncertain. Germline lookup yields CDR1 LNHDA and CDR2 SQIVND (reference sequence). This CDR3 comprises 13 residues. Trimming cost V 2 bases and J 2 bases, with 6 bases left between them. CDR3 nucleotide sequence: TGTGCCAGTAGTATACGTCTACAAGAGACCCAGTACTTC. Its protein is CASSIRLQETQYF.

The V gene is TRBV6-1, the J gene TRBJ1-5; perhaps TRBD1 as D (6 bases). V dropped 0 bases and J dropped 6 bases, with 12 bases sitting between them. The germline CDR1 and CDR2 sequences are MNHNS and SASEGT. CDR3 length: 15 residues. In DNA form, the CDR3 reads TGTGCCAGCAGTGAAGCGAACAGGGATGGTCAGCCCCAGCATTTT. Its protein product is CASSEANRDGQPQHF.

The chain employs TRBV30 and TRBJ2-7; unclear D gene. V was pared by 0 bases and J by 4 bases, with 16 bases between. CDR3 size: 15 residues. Looked up from germline, CDR1 is GTSNPN and CDR2 is SVGIG (reference sequence). Here the CDR3 reads CAWSVPLINGYEQYF. The CDR3 DNA reads TGTGCCTGGAGTGTACCACTGATCAACGGGTACGAGCAGTACTTC.

CDR3 DNA sequence: TGTGCTACGACAGGGGTCGACAAAAACATTCAGTACTTC. Its protein product is CATTGVDKNIQYF. The rearrangement links TRBV19 to TRBJ2-4; 8 positions agree with TRBD1. Germline V gene data show CDR1 as LNHDA and CDR2 as SQIVND (reference sequence). The length of the CDR3 is 13 residues.